The clone carrying this T cell receptor beta chain has just a few counts. Its matching antigen is unknown. A process of 5'RACE template switching, which added a universal primer site and UMIs, was used to make TCR cDNA. A single record per CDR3 protein comes from TCRdb applying MiXCR to the 5' RACE reads. The profile shows more than 90,000 distinct CDR3 sequences, more than 5.5% of them singletons. This entry belongs to a study of T cells after yellow fever vaccination. Study in general: Low-cell-number fractions underwent preparation using SMART-Seq v4 Ultra Low Input.

General study findings and limits: Clones from primary vaccination mostly reappeared after the booster (roughly 95% CD4, over 85% CD8). Contaminants from the bulk population, in the form of abundant clonotypes, could be found in FACS-sorted repertoires.

The TCR comes from a man between 18 and 29 years old who received the YFV17D yellow fever vaccine. Sequenced here: CD4+ T cells sorted from PBMCs, sampled roughly 46 days after the first yellow fever vaccination.

In nucleotides, the CDR3 is TGTGCCAGCTCACCAACCGCCTACACTGAAGCTTTCTTT. This gives the protein CASSPTAYTEAFF. The chain joins TRBV18 to TRBJ1-1; D not certain. Per germline, CDR1 KGHSH and CDR2 LQKENI. CDR3 length: 13 residues. Trimming removed 2 bases from V and 3 bases from J, with 7 bases in between.